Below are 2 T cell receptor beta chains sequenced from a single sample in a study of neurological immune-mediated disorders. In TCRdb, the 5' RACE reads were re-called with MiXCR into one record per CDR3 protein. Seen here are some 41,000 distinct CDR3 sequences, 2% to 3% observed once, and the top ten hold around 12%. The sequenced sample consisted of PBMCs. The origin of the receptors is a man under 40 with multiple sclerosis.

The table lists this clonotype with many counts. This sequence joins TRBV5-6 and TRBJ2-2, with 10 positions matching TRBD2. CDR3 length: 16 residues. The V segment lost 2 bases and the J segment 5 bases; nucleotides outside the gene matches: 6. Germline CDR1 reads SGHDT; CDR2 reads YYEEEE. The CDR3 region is CASSFSLAGETGELFF. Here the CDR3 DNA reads TGTGCCAGCAGCTTCTCCCTAGCGGGGGAGACCGGGGAGCTGTTTTTT.

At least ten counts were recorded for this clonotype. The CDR3 region has the DNA TGTGCCAGCAGCTTACCCCCGACTAGCAGAGAAGAGACCCAGTACTTC. This codes for CASSLPPTSREETQYF. The chain links TRBV7-9 to TRBJ2-5; 7 bases line up with TRBD2. This CDR3 is 16 amino acids long. Germline CDR1 is SEHNR and CDR2 is FQNEAQ (reference sequence). J lost 3 bases, V lost 2 bases, and 9 bases had no gene match.